Shown below are 25 T cell receptor beta chains from a single sample sequenced in a study of T-cell memory formation after mild COVID-19 listed by TCRdb under 2021. Library prep was done by 5' RACE. The sample was run on an Illumina NovaSeq 6000. In TCRdb, the public reads were trimmed at Q25 with fastp and aligned with MiXCR, with productive beta chains retained. Each CDR3 protein gets just one entry, which takes the most common genes and DNA from the rows behind it. The table for this sample lists more than 85,000 distinct CDR3 sequences; around 10% of them were counted only once. The ten largest account for about 40% of the sample. Sequenced material: PBMCs or a T cell subset sorted from them (not recorded which). The receptors derive from a man between 18 and 35 years old who had mild COVID-19 (a few samples of this study predate the infection). The sample titles of this study are shuffled in the database, so cell type and time point are left out; the donor was told from shared clones.

V usage is TRBV6-5 and J usage is TRBJ2-5, with 10 bases lining up with TRBD2. The V gene's germline CDR1 is MNHEY and CDR2 SVGAGI. Trimming cost V 4 bases and J 5 bases; bases outside gene matches: 7. The CDR3 is made up of 15 amino acids. The chain's CDR3 is CASSSSAGGAETQYF. The CDR3, as DNA: TGTGCCAGCAGTTCCTCAGCGGGGGGGGCGGAGACCCAGTACTTC.

This clonotype was found a few times. V is TRBV7-6 and J is TRBJ2-3, with 12 bases matching TRBD2. The length of the CDR3 is 19 residues. With V trimmed by 5 bases and J by 2 bases, 14 bases remained unmatched. The V gene's germline CDR1 is SGHVS and CDR2 FNYEAQ. CDR3 amino acids: CASSPRGLTSGGPTDTQYF. The CDR3 bases are TGTGCCAGCAGCCCCCGCGGACTGACTAGCGGGGGACCCACAGATACGCAGTATTTT.

The chain couples TRBV2 to TRBJ2-5, with 9 bases fitting TRBD1. V was pared by 8 bases and J by 5 bases, with 12 bases of the junction left unmatched. The CDR3 runs 15 residues. CDR1 SNHLY and CDR2 FYNNEI come from the germline V gene. CDR3 in DNA: TGTGCCAGCGCGAGAGACAGGGGGGGTGGTGAGACCCAGTACTTC. Translating gives CASARDRGGGETQYF. Drawing the rest from reference TRBV2 and TRBJ2-5, the complete variable domain is EPEVTQTPSHQVTQMGQEVILRCVPISNHLYFYWYRQILGQKVEFLVSFYNNEISEKSEIFDDQFSVERPDGSNFTLKIRSTKLEDSAMYFCASARDRGGGETQYFGPGTRLLVL.

The chain joins TRBV19 to TRBJ1-2, with 9 nucleotides matching TRBD1. Trimming took 3 bases from V and 5 from J; bases not matched to a gene: 7. Germline assignment: CDR1 LNHDA and CDR2 SQIVND (reference sequence). The CDR3 length is 15 residues. CDR3 sequence: CASSIGTGSSYGYTF. The CDR3 DNA sequence: TGTGCCAGTAGTATCGGGACAGGGTCGAGTTATGGCTACACCTTC.

This clonotype occurred a few times. V gene TRBV27 combines with J gene TRBJ2-2, with no clear D. With 5 bases removed from V and 4 bases from J, the gap between germline ends came to 11 bases. The CDR3 has 14 residues. CDR1 is MNHEY, CDR2 SMNVEV, per germline (reference sequence). The CDR3 coding sequence is TGTGCCAGCAGTGTGGGGTCCGCCACCGGGGAGCTGTTTTTT. Translated: CASSVGSATGELFF.

The chain uses TRBV7-2 and TRBJ1-3, with unresolved D. The germline CDR1 and CDR2 sequences are SGHTA and FQGNSA. CDR3 size: 11 residues. Trimming took 6 bases from V and 4 from J, leaving 4 bases between them. CDR3 DNA: TGTGCCAGCAGGGGAGGAAACACCATATATTTT. Its protein is CASRGGNTIYF. Variable domain in full (rest from reference TRBV7-2 and TRBJ1-3): GAGVSQSPSNKVTEKGKDVELRCDPISGHTALYWYRQSLGQGLEFLIYFQGNSAPDKSGLPSDRFSAERTGGSVSTLTIQRTQQEDSAVYLCASRGGNTIYFGEGSWLTVV.

This clonotype occurred a few times. This chain links TRBV6-5 with TRBJ2-1, with TRBD2 matching 11 bases. The junction had 3 bases not matched to a gene; V was cut back by 6 bases and J by 5 bases. The V gene's germline CDR1 is MNHEY and CDR2 SVGAGI. This CDR3 comprises 14 residues. The CDR3 sequence: CASSRLAGHNEQFF. Here the CDR3 DNA reads TGTGCCAGCAGCCGACTAGCGGGACACAATGAGCAGTTCTTC.

This clonotype was counted between two and nine times. J is TRBJ2-3 and V is TRBV5-1; 12 nucleotides align to TRBD2. V gave up 0 bases and J gave up 0 bases; unmatched junction bases: 5. CDR3 length: 18 amino acids. Germline loops: CDR1 SGHRS, CDR2 YFSETQ. The CDR3 loop reads CASSLAGLAGGSTDTQYF. CDR3 DNA sequence: TGCGCCAGCAGCTTGGCCGGTCTAGCGGGGGGGAGCACAGATACGCAGTATTTT.

The rearrangement links TRBV5-1 to TRBJ2-5; D possibly uses TRBD1 or TRBD2 (6 bases each). This CDR3 comprises 15 residues. The germline CDR1 and CDR2 sequences are SGHRS and YFSETQ. With 3 bases removed from V and 2 bases from J, the gap between germline ends came to 14 bases. CDR3 residues: CASSSWGAGQETQYF. DNA for the CDR3: TGCGCCAGCAGCTCCTGGGGGGCAGGGCAAGAGACCCAGTACTTC.

This clonotype turned up a few times. This rearrangement joins TRBV10-3 to TRBJ1-1, with D maybe TRBD1 (5 bases). The CDR3 sequence is 15 residues long. The germline CDR1 and CDR2 sequences are ENHRY and SYGVKD. Trimming took 4 bases from V and 1 from J, leaving 13 bases between them. CDR3 bases: TGTGCCATCAGTGTAAGAGATGGGGGGAACACTGAAGCTTTCTTT. It yields the protein CAISVRDGGNTEAFF.

V usage is TRBV7-2 and J usage is TRBJ2-1; D might be TRBD2 (6 bases). Germline values: CDR1 SGHTA, CDR2 FQGNSA. V dropped 2 bases and J dropped 6 bases, with 14 bases sitting between them. There are 15 residues in the CDR3. This CDR3 is CASSLYTSLSNEQFF. Here the CDR3 DNA reads TGTGCCAGCAGCTTATATACTAGCTTATCCAATGAGCAGTTCTTC.

The chain combines TRBV3-1 with TRBJ2-1, with 8 bases aligning to TRBD1. Per germline, CDR1 LGHDT and CDR2 YNNKEL (reference sequence). This CDR3 spans 14 amino acids. Trimming at V came to 8 bases and at J to 2 bases, leaving 5 bases not matched to a gene. CDR3 in DNA: TGTGCCAGCCTCGGACAGGGCCCCTACAATGAGCAGTTCTTC. Its protein product is CASLGQGPYNEQFF.

The chain couples TRBV6-4 to TRBJ2-1, with 9 bases fitting TRBD2. The germline gives CDR1 MRHNA, CDR2 SNTAGT. Trimming at V came to 0 bases and at J to 10 bases, leaving 7 bases not matched to a gene. This CDR3 is built from 15 residues. The DNA for the CDR3 is TGTGCCAGCAGTGACTCGGATAGCGGGGGTGGCGAGCAGTTCTTC. It yields the protein CASSDSDSGGGEQFF.

A few counts support this clonotype. The rearrangement links TRBV5-1 to TRBJ1-1; perhaps TRBD1 as D (6 bases). This CDR3 region has 15 residues. Germline CDR1 reads SGHRS; CDR2 reads YFSETQ. Trimming cost V 0 bases and J 7 bases, with 16 bases left between them. The CDR3 region is CASSLVVLGGSEAFF. The CDR3 bases are TGCGCCAGCAGCTTGGTGGTCCTGGGGGGCAGTGAAGCTTTCTTT.

There are many counts of this clonotype. This rearrangement joins TRBV6-2 or TRBV6-3 to TRBJ2-3, with TRBD2 identical over 9 bases. The V gene end was trimmed by 5 bases and the J gene end by 2 bases; junction bases not matched to a gene: 5. Germline CDR1 reads MNHEY; CDR2 reads SVGEGT. The CDR3 has 15 amino acids. CDR3: CASSEGGGATDTQYF. CDR3 nucleotide sequence: TGTGCCAGCAGTGAGGGCGGGGGGGCCACAGATACGCAGTATTTT.

About this clonotype itself: A much larger clone differs by one base, so this may be a read error. This chain uses TRBV7-6 with TRBJ2-2; D gene ambiguous. Per the germline V gene, CDR1 is SGHVS and CDR2 is FNYEAQ. V gave up 0 bases and J gave up 3 bases, with 8 bases separating them. The CDR3 loop spans 15 amino acids. The CDR3 region is CASSLAIRDTGELFF. CDR3 in DNA: TGTGCCAGCAGCTTAGCCATTCGGGACACCGGGGAGCTGTTTTTT.

The V and J genes are TRBV15 and TRBJ1-5; a weak D match, TRBD1 (5 bases). Germline CDR1 LNHNV, CDR2 YYDKDF (reference sequence). V was shortened by 3 bases and J by 1 base, with 10 bases between the two germline ends. The CDR3 extends over 15 amino acids. The CDR3 loop is CATSRGRGSNQPQHF. CDR3 nucleotide sequence: TGTGCCACCAGCAGGGGGCGGGGCAGCAATCAGCCCCAGCATTTT.

The chain combines TRBV25-1 with TRBJ2-1, with 9 bases fitting TRBD1. Per the germline V gene, CDR1 is MGHDK and CDR2 is SYGVNS. V was pared by 8 bases and J by 0 bases, with 2 bases of the junction left unmatched. CDR3 length equals 14 residues. The CDR3 region has the DNA TGTGCCAGCGGACAGGGGAGCTCCTACAATGAGCAGTTCTTC. Protein sequence: CASGQGSSYNEQFF.

This chain uses TRBV27 with TRBJ1-3; D remains ambiguous. V was clipped by 4 bases and J by 0 bases, with 7 bases between them. This CDR3 is 14 amino acids long. In germline, CDR1 is MNHEY, CDR2 SMNVEV (reference sequence). For the CDR3, the DNA is TGTGCCAGCAGTTCACTTCTCTCTGGAAACACCATATATTTT. It translates to CASSSLLSGNTIYF.

There are many counts of this clonotype. The chain joins TRBV12-3 or TRBV12-4 to TRBJ2-1; a weak D match, TRBD1 (5 bases). There are 11 residues in the CDR3. The ends were cut back, 4 bases at V and 10 bases at J, with 8 bases in the middle. The CDR3 nucleotides read TGTGCCAGCAGTTCAGGGCCAGAGCAGTTCTTC. Translation gives CASSSGPEQFF.

The V and J genes are TRBV7-3 and TRBJ2-3; 7 bases fit TRBD1. The CDR3 contains 15 residues. Trimming removed 5 bases from V and 0 bases from J; junction bases left unmatched: 5. CDR1 is SGHTA and CDR2 is FQGTGA in the germline V gene. Written as DNA, the CDR3 is TGTGCCAGCAGCCCGGGACAGCCAAGCACAGATACGCAGTATTTT. As protein: CASSPGQPSTDTQYF.

This chain links TRBV7-9 with TRBJ2-3; the D gene could be TRBD1 or TRBD2 (5 bases each). The V gene lost 6 bases and the J gene lost 6 bases, with 19 bases spanning the gap. The CDR3 runs 15 residues. Germline V gives CDR1 SEHNR, CDR2 FQNEAQ (reference sequence). The CDR3 sequence is CASSSEGVLADTQYF. The CDR3, as DNA: TGTGCCAGCAGTTCCGAAGGGGTCTTAGCGGATACGCAGTATTTT.

This clonotype was observed a few times. The rearrangement uses TRBV27 and TRBJ2-3; a possible D gene is TRBD2 (6 bases). Trimming stripped 4 bases from V and 5 bases from J, with 10 bases between. In germline, CDR1 is MNHEY, CDR2 SMNVEV (reference sequence). The CDR3 loop spans 13 amino acids. The CDR3 DNA follows: TGTGCCAGCAGTTCGCTAGCGAGAGATACGCAGTATTTT. Translated, it gives CASSSLARDTQYF.

The table lists this clonotype with a few counts. This chain uses TRBV6-6 with TRBJ1-2; the D is unclear. Looked up from germline, CDR1 is MNHNY and CDR2 is SVGAGI (reference sequence). The CDR3 is 12 residues long. Deletions cut 6 bases from V and 6 bases from J, with 11 bases between. CDR3 coding DNA: TGTGCCAGCAGCCCCGGGGTGCATGGCTACACCTTC. The encoded protein is CASSPGVHGYTF.

The V and J genes are TRBV27 and TRBJ2-1; the D gene is possibly TRBD2 (6 bases). The CDR3 covers 14 residues. Germline V gives CDR1 MNHEY, CDR2 SMNVEV (reference sequence). Trimming shortened V by 4 bases and J by 5 bases, and 12 bases separated the two germline ends. CDR3 in amino acids: CASSWGLSNNEQFF. The CDR3 coding sequence is TGTGCCAGCAGTTGGGGACTCTCGAACAATGAGCAGTTCTTC.